A selection of T cell receptor beta chains follows, all from one sample in a study of T cells in Graves' hyperthyroidism and ophthalmopathy. TCRdb recomputed calls from the multiplex PCR reads with MiXCR, one row per CDR3 protein. Among about 400,000 distinct CDR3 sequences listed, 11% to 15% were seen once. Material: blood. These receptors were obtained from a man aged 50 or older with Graves' ophthalmopathy. CDR3s include the opening cysteine and the closing phenylalanine or tryptophan. Fields, in order: CDR3 protein, CDR3 DNA, D gene, J gene, V gene, clone size. A D gene is named only where the DNA matches it firmly. Not every row has a clone size; where given, it reads once, few, many or a size class.

CDR3 protein: CASSFVMNTEAFF
CDR3 DNA: TGTGCCAGCAGTTTTGTGATGAACACTGAAGCTTTCTTT
D gene: -
J gene: TRBJ1-1
V gene: TRBV28
clone size: many

CDR3 protein: CASSISPRVYGYTF
CDR3 DNA: TGTGCCAGTAGTATCTCGCCCCGGGTGTATGGCTACACCTTC
D gene: -
J gene: TRBJ1-2
V gene: TRBV19
clone size: few

CDR3 protein: CASSDSPSSPLHF
CDR3 DNA: TGTGCCAGTAGTGACAGTCCTAGTTCACCCCTCCACTTT
D gene: -
J gene: TRBJ1-6
V gene: TRBV19
clone size: -

CDR3 protein: CASSSGGGQGGFYGYTF
CDR3 DNA: TGCGCCAGCAGCTCTGGAGGTGGACAGGGAGGTTTCTATGGCTACACCTTC
D gene: TRBD1
J gene: TRBJ1-2
V gene: TRBV4-1
clone size: -

CDR3 protein: CASSEKQGNSPLHF
CDR3 DNA: TGTGCCAGCAGTGAAAAACAGGGCAACTCACCCCTCCACTTT
D gene: -
J gene: TRBJ1-6
V gene: TRBV6-1
clone size: -

CDR3 protein: CSAGPGLAGVTDTQYF
CDR3 DNA: TGCAGTGCCGGACCGGGACTAGCGGGAGTAACAGATACGCAGTATTTT
D gene: TRBD2
J gene: TRBJ2-3
V gene: TRBV20-1
clone size: -

CDR3 protein: CASSKGALGANVLTF
CDR3 DNA: TGTGCCAGTAGTAAGGGGGCGCTAGGGGCCAACGTCCTGACTTTC
D gene: TRBD1
J gene: TRBJ2-6
V gene: TRBV19
clone size: few

CDR3 protein: CSSQDRANYGYTF
CDR3 DNA: TGCAGTTCCCAGGACCGAGCTAACTATGGCTACACCTTC
D gene: -
J gene: TRBJ1-2
V gene: TRBV20-1
clone size: once

CDR3 protein: CASSRDNSYEQYF
CDR3 DNA: TGTGCCAGCAGCCGGGACAATTCCTACGAGCAGTACTTC
D gene: -
J gene: TRBJ2-7
V gene: TRBV5-4
clone size: -

CDR3 protein: CASRPTGTGELFF
CDR3 DNA: TGTGCCAGCAGACCAACCGGAACCGGGGAGCTGTTTTTT
D gene: -
J gene: TRBJ2-2
V gene: TRBV2
clone size: many

CDR3 protein: CASSQDGLETQYF
CDR3 DNA: TGCGCCAGCAGCCAAGATGGGTTGGAGACCCAGTACTTC
D gene: -
J gene: TRBJ2-5
V gene: TRBV4-1
clone size: many

CDR3 protein: CASSLDRGDEQYF
CDR3 DNA: TGTGCCAGCAGCTTAGACAGGGGGGACGAGCAGTACTTC
D gene: -
J gene: TRBJ2-7
V gene: TRBV11-2
clone size: many

CDR3 protein: CASSGSGSRFREQYF
CDR3 DNA: TGTGCCAGCAGCGGTAGCGGGAGTCGCTTTCGCGAGCAGTACTTC
D gene: TRBD2
J gene: TRBJ2-7
V gene: TRBV13
clone size: many

CDR3 protein: CSARARENTGELFF
CDR3 DNA: TGCAGTGCTAGAGCCAGAGAGAACACCGGGGAGCTGTTTTTT
D gene: -
J gene: TRBJ2-2
V gene: TRBV20-1
clone size: once

CDR3 protein: CASSQSGQSYGYTF
CDR3 DNA: TGTGCCAGCAGCCAATCGGGACAGAGCTATGGCTACACCTTC
D gene: TRBD1
J gene: TRBJ1-2
V gene: TRBV3-1
clone size: many

CDR3 protein: CASSRNIDRGNEQFF
CDR3 DNA: TGCGCCAGCAGCCGAAACATAGACAGGGGCAATGAGCAGTTCTTC
D gene: TRBD1
J gene: TRBJ2-1
V gene: TRBV5-1
clone size: many

CDR3 protein: CASSWRTTGEGGYTF
CDR3 DNA: TGTGCCAGCAGCTGGAGAACTACAGGGGAGGGTGGCTACACCTTC
D gene: TRBD1
J gene: TRBJ1-2
V gene: TRBV7-2
clone size: many

CDR3 protein: CASDKGLGNEQYF
CDR3 DNA: TGTGCCAGCGATAAAGGCTTGGGGAACGAGCAGTACTTC
D gene: -
J gene: TRBJ2-7
V gene: TRBV12-3/TRBV12-4
clone size: many

CDR3 protein: CASSIGGSTDTQYF
CDR3 DNA: TGCGCCAGCAGCATAGGAGGGAGCACAGATACGCAGTATTTT
D gene: -
J gene: TRBJ2-3
V gene: TRBV5-1
clone size: many

CDR3 protein: CASSAGQLYEQYF
CDR3 DNA: TGTGCCAGCAGCGCGGGACAGCTCTACGAGCAGTACTTC
D gene: -
J gene: TRBJ2-7
V gene: TRBV3-1
clone size: many

CDR3 protein: CASRQGSDTQYF
CDR3 DNA: TGTGCCAGCAGACAGGGGTCAGATACGCAGTATTTT
D gene: TRBD1
J gene: TRBJ2-3
V gene: TRBV2
clone size: few

CDR3 protein: CSVQQGAGELFF
CDR3 DNA: TGCAGCGTACAACAGGGGGCCGGGGAGCTGTTTTTT
D gene: TRBD1
J gene: TRBJ2-2
V gene: TRBV29-1
clone size: few

CDR3 protein: CASSQLGSYEQYF
CDR3 DNA: TGTGCCAGCAGTCAACTAGGTTCCTACGAGCAGTACTTC
D gene: -
J gene: TRBJ2-7
V gene: TRBV7-9
clone size: many

CDR3 protein: CATSGSPSSHEQFF
CDR3 DNA: TGTGCCACCAGTGGCTCACCCTCTAGCCATGAGCAGTTCTTC
D gene: -
J gene: TRBJ2-1
V gene: TRBV24-1
clone size: few

CDR3 protein: CASSITGSGELFF
CDR3 DNA: TGTGCCAGTAGTATAACGGGTTCCGGGGAGCTGTTTTTT
D gene: -
J gene: TRBJ2-2
V gene: TRBV19
clone size: many

CDR3 protein: CASSDSRIRLNEQFF
CDR3 DNA: TGTGCCAGCAGTGATTCACGGATACGTCTCAATGAGCAGTTCTTC
D gene: -
J gene: TRBJ2-1
V gene: TRBV6-1
clone size: many

CDR3 protein: CSAPPLRESTDTQYF
CDR3 DNA: TGCAGTGCACCCCCTCTACGGGAATCCACAGATACGCAGTATTTT
D gene: -
J gene: TRBJ2-3
V gene: TRBV20-1
clone size: many

CDR3 protein: CAYNGYTF
CDR3 DNA: TGTGCCTATAATGGCTACACCTTC
D gene: -
J gene: TRBJ1-2
V gene: TRBV30
clone size: many

CDR3 protein: CASSSLFAVAGETQYF
CDR3 DNA: TGCGCCAGCAGCTCCCTGTTCGCGGTGGCAGGGGAGACCCAGTACTTC
D gene: -
J gene: TRBJ2-5
V gene: TRBV5-1
clone size: many

CDR3 protein: CASSQVKTGVEQYF
CDR3 DNA: TGCGCCAGCAGCCAAGTAAAGACAGGGGTCGAGCAGTACTTC
D gene: TRBD1
J gene: TRBJ2-7
V gene: TRBV4-1
clone size: many

CDR3 protein: CASSSREGGGYGYTF
CDR3 DNA: TGCGCCAGCAGCTCCCGGGAAGGGGGGGGATATGGCTACACCTTC
D gene: -
J gene: TRBJ1-2
V gene: TRBV4-1
clone size: -

CDR3 protein: CTSSLGLGGGNTIYF
CDR3 DNA: TGTACCAGCAGCTTAGGATTGGGAGGTGGAAACACCATATATTTT
D gene: -
J gene: TRBJ1-3
V gene: TRBV11-2
clone size: few

CDR3 protein: CSANQRGVTYNEQFF
CDR3 DNA: TGCAGTGCTAACCAGCGGGGGGTAACCTACAATGAGCAGTTCTTC
D gene: TRBD2
J gene: TRBJ2-1
V gene: TRBV20-1
clone size: -

CDR3 protein: CAWSVEGAGAPAYEQYF
CDR3 DNA: TGTGCCTGGAGTGTAGAGGGAGCGGGAGCCCCGGCCTACGAGCAGTACTTC
D gene: TRBD2
J gene: TRBJ2-7
V gene: TRBV30
clone size: many

CDR3 protein: CASSIPKASGSSYEQYF
CDR3 DNA: TGTGCCAGCAGCATACCCAAGGCTAGCGGGAGCTCCTACGAGCAGTACTTC
D gene: TRBD2
J gene: TRBJ2-7
V gene: TRBV7-9
clone size: many

CDR3 protein: CAGSPTGDFYEQYF
CDR3 DNA: TGTGCCGGCTCCCCCACAGGGGATTTCTACGAGCAGTACTTC
D gene: TRBD1
J gene: TRBJ2-7
V gene: TRBV6-1
clone size: -

CDR3 protein: CASSLERQTGELFF
CDR3 DNA: TGTGCTAGCAGCTTAGAGAGACAAACCGGGGAGCTGTTTTTT
D gene: -
J gene: TRBJ2-2
V gene: TRBV7-6
clone size: few

CDR3 protein: CASSQDLLAGLSYEQYF
CDR3 DNA: TGTGCCAGCAGCCAAGATCTACTAGCGGGTTTATCCTACGAGCAGTACTTC
D gene: TRBD2
J gene: TRBJ2-7
V gene: TRBV3-1
clone size: many

CDR3 protein: CASSLKTTGPLGEQFF
CDR3 DNA: TGTGCCAGCAGCCTAAAAACAACGGGACCCCTCGGTGAGCAGTTCTTC
D gene: -
J gene: TRBJ2-1
V gene: TRBV7-9
clone size: many

CDR3 protein: CASKGTSDYNEQFF
CDR3 DNA: TGTGCCAGCAAAGGGACTAGCGACTACAATGAGCAGTTCTTC
D gene: TRBD2
J gene: TRBJ2-1
V gene: TRBV12-3/TRBV12-4
clone size: many

CDR3 protein: CATSDPSTGQFGGYTF
CDR3 DNA: TGTGCCACCAGTGATCCGTCGACAGGGCAGTTCGGTGGCTACACCTTC
D gene: TRBD1
J gene: TRBJ1-2
V gene: TRBV24-1
clone size: many

CDR3 protein: CASSLDWVTSGRAVEQYF
CDR3 DNA: TGCGCCAGCAGCTTGGATTGGGTGACTAGCGGGAGGGCCGTCGAGCAGTACTTC
D gene: TRBD2
J gene: TRBJ2-7
V gene: TRBV5-1
clone size: many

CDR3 protein: CASSLLRRGRNTGELFF
CDR3 DNA: TGTGCCAGCAGCTTACTCCGCCGGGGACGGAACACCGGGGAGCTGTTTTTT
D gene: -
J gene: TRBJ2-2
V gene: TRBV7-2
clone size: -

CDR3 protein: CASSPRGTGELFF
CDR3 DNA: TGTGCCAGCAGCCCGAGGGGCACCGGGGAGCTGTTTTTT
D gene: -
J gene: TRBJ2-2
V gene: TRBV7-9
clone size: many

CDR3 protein: CASSKRTNRLPEAFF
CDR3 DNA: TGTGCCAGTAGTAAAAGGACCAACAGGCTCCCTGAAGCTTTCTTT
D gene: -
J gene: TRBJ1-1
V gene: TRBV19
clone size: -

CDR3 protein: CASTLTGQSYEQYF
CDR3 DNA: TGTGCCAGCACCTTGACAGGCCAATCCTACGAGCAGTACTTC
D gene: -
J gene: TRBJ2-7
V gene: TRBV27
clone size: few

CDR3 protein: CASSIAGNTIYF
CDR3 DNA: TGTGCCAGTAGTATTGCTGGAAACACCATATATTTT
D gene: -
J gene: TRBJ1-3
V gene: TRBV19
clone size: -

CDR3 protein: CASRYWSGGTDTQYF
CDR3 DNA: TGTGCCAGCCGATATTGGAGCGGGGGCACAGATACGCAGTATTTT
D gene: TRBD2
J gene: TRBJ2-3
V gene: TRBV6-2/TRBV6-3
clone size: few

CDR3 protein: CASSLSSGASEAFF
CDR3 DNA: TGTGCCAGCAGTTTAAGTTCGGGGGCATCTGAAGCTTTCTTT
D gene: -
J gene: TRBJ1-1
V gene: TRBV12-3/TRBV12-4
clone size: many

CDR3 protein: CASSFNRVEGYTF
CDR3 DNA: TGTGCCAGCAGTTTTAACAGGGTAGAGGGCTACACCTTC
D gene: -
J gene: TRBJ1-2
V gene: TRBV12-3/TRBV12-4
clone size: many

CDR3 protein: CASIPAGAMNTEAFF
CDR3 DNA: TGTGCCAGCATCCCGGCGGGGGCAATGAACACTGAAGCTTTCTTT
D gene: -
J gene: TRBJ1-1
V gene: TRBV6-2/TRBV6-3
clone size: -

CDR3 protein: CASSFRGRNTGELFF
CDR3 DNA: TGTGCCAGCAGTTTTCGCGGGAGGAACACCGGGGAGCTGTTTTTT
D gene: TRBD2
J gene: TRBJ2-2
V gene: TRBV27
clone size: few

CDR3 protein: CASSPTRDATYEQYF
CDR3 DNA: TGTGCCAGCAGCCCGACGCGGGACGCCACCTACGAGCAGTACTTC
D gene: -
J gene: TRBJ2-7
V gene: TRBV5-6
clone size: many

CDR3 protein: CASSVGGSGQLQETQYF
CDR3 DNA: TGTGCCAGCAGCGTAGGAGGCTCGGGACAGCTACAAGAGACCCAGTACTTC
D gene: TRBD1
J gene: TRBJ2-5
V gene: TRBV9
clone size: many

CDR3 protein: CASSLDPGLNTGELFF
CDR3 DNA: TGTGCCAGCAGCTTAGACCCAGGACTGAACACCGGGGAGCTGTTTTTT
D gene: -
J gene: TRBJ2-2
V gene: TRBV11-3
clone size: -

CDR3 protein: CASSVQGSLANQPQHF
CDR3 DNA: TGTGCCAGCAGTGTTCAGGGCAGCTTAGCAAATCAGCCCCAGCATTTT
D gene: -
J gene: TRBJ1-5
V gene: TRBV2
clone size: -

CDR3 protein: CATSPPRVRGSNQPQHF
CDR3 DNA: TGTGCCACCAGCCCCCCCCGGGTGCGGGGTAGTAATCAGCCCCAGCATTTT
D gene: -
J gene: TRBJ1-5
V gene: TRBV15
clone size: -

CDR3 protein: CSAVQGARDNQPQHF
CDR3 DNA: TGCAGTGCGGTACAGGGGGCGCGGGACAATCAGCCCCAGCATTTT
D gene: TRBD1
J gene: TRBJ1-5
V gene: TRBV20-1
clone size: few

CDR3 protein: CAWSDNPPTDTQYF
CDR3 DNA: TGTGCCTGGAGTGATAATCCTCCTACAGATACGCAGTATTTT
D gene: -
J gene: TRBJ2-3
V gene: TRBV30
clone size: many